These 7 T cell receptor beta chains originate from one sample sequenced in a study of T cell changes during pregnancy in multiple sclerosis (dated by TCRdb to between 2019 and 2020). The method behind the library was the immunoSEQ multiplex PCR assay. The immuneACCESS repertoire file appears here via TCRdb, limited to in-frame rearrangements. These files lack a portion of the clones; in checked studies, under half of the deficit traces to unresolved V genes, and the cause of the others is not known. The sample table records roughly 99,000 clones; 92% of these occur just once. The ten largest make up about 2.3% of the sample. Sequenced material: peripheral blood, taken after pregnancy. These receptors originate from a female donor in good health, enrolled as a control in a pregnancy study.

V is TRBV7-3 and J is TRBJ2-5; 14 nucleotides match TRBD2. In germline, CDR1 is SGHTA, CDR2 FQGTGA. The CDR3 runs 18 residues. The V gene end was trimmed by 5 bases and the J gene end by 7 bases; junction bases not matched to a gene: 15. The CDR3 coding sequence is TGTGCCAGCAGCCTTTCCGGGACTAGCGGGGGAGCCGGAGGGACCCAGTACTTC. Amino acid sequence: CASSLSGTSGGAGGTQYF.

The chain employs TRBV7-2 and TRBJ2-1; 9 bases fit TRBD1. CDR1 and CDR2 (germline): SGHTA, FQGNSA. This CDR3 contains 15 residues. The V and J ends lost 5 bases and 5 bases, in that order; junction bases with no gene match: 7. The CDR3 here is CASSNRDRVDNEQFF. As DNA, the CDR3 is TGTGCCAGCAGCAACCGGGACAGGGTCGACAATGAGCAGTTCTTC.

The J gene is TRBJ2-5, the V gene TRBV7-2, with 12 positions matching TRBD2. The CDR3 is made up of 15 amino acids. V lost 8 bases to trimming and J lost 5 bases; unmatched junction nucleotides: 9. Looked up from germline, CDR1 is SGHTA and CDR2 is FQGNSA. As DNA, the CDR3 is TGTGCCAGCCGAAAACTAGCGGGAGGAGGTGAGACCCAGTACTTC. Protein: CASRKLAGGGETQYF.

This clone was seen a single time. V is TRBV10-3 and J is TRBJ2-3; D may be TRBD2 (5 bases). The length of the CDR3 is 13 residues. With 7 bases removed from V and 2 bases from J, the gap between germline ends came to 10 bases. Germline V gene data show CDR1 as ENHRY and CDR2 as SYGVKD. The CDR3 coding sequence is TGTGCCATCATGGACTCCTACACAGATACGCAGTATTTT. This sequence encodes CAIMDSYTDTQYF.

V gene TRBV14 combines with J gene TRBJ1-2; the match to TRBD1 covers 9 bases. The CDR3 consists of 15 residues. The J segment lost 9 bases and the V segment lost 1 base, leaving 9 bases of the junction unmatched. The germline CDR1 and CDR2 sequences are SGHDN and FVKESK. As DNA, the CDR3 is TGTGCCAGCAGCCAAGCGGGGGGACAGGGCCGACGCTACACCTTC. Translating gives CASSQAGGQGRRYTF.

Remarks on this clone: The sample has other DNA sequences that encode this CDR3 too. The chain combines TRBV28 with TRBJ2-7, with 9 bases matching TRBD2. J was trimmed by 0 bases and V by 3 bases; bases with no gene match: 0. Germline CDR1 MDHEN, CDR2 SYDVKM. CDR3 length: 14 residues. CDR3 nucleotides: TGTGCCAGCAGTTTTAGCGGGAGCTCCTACGAGCAGTACTTC. As protein: CASSFSGSSYEQYF.

This chain uses TRBV10-2 with TRBJ1-5; 10 bases line up with TRBD1. V lost 6 bases and J lost 3; bases outside the gene matches: 5. CDR3 length: 15 amino acids. Germline CDR1 WSHSY, CDR2 SAAADI. CDR3 DNA: TGCGCCAGCAGCAACGGGACAGGGGACAATCAGCCCCAGCATTTT. Translation: CASSNGTGDNQPQHF.